This TCR beta chain was recovered during a study of blood T cells in healthy people across ages. As for the study in general: Template switching picked up about one barcoded beta molecule for each two T cells.

The second PCR ran roughly 7 to 12 cycles with a sample-barcoded 5' primer and J-beta primers. MiXCR, run by TCRdb on the 5' RACE reads, gives a single entry per CDR3 protein. The repertoire holds some 1.6 million distinct CDR3 sequences, about 31% seen once, with about 10% in the top ten. Sequencing was done on a sample of blood. This TCR derives from a woman in her twenties or thirties in good health.

CDR3 sequence (DNA): TGTGCCAGCAGCCCACCCATCCGGGACATATTCGAATCCTCCTACAATGAGCAGTTCTTC. Amino acids: CASSPPIRDIFESSYNEQFF. The chain links TRBV7-2 to TRBJ2-1; possible D gene TRBD1, 6 bases. Trimming stripped 5 bases from V and 0 bases from J, with 26 bases between. The CDR3 is made up of 20 amino acids. Germline CDR1 is SGHTA and CDR2 is FQGNSA.